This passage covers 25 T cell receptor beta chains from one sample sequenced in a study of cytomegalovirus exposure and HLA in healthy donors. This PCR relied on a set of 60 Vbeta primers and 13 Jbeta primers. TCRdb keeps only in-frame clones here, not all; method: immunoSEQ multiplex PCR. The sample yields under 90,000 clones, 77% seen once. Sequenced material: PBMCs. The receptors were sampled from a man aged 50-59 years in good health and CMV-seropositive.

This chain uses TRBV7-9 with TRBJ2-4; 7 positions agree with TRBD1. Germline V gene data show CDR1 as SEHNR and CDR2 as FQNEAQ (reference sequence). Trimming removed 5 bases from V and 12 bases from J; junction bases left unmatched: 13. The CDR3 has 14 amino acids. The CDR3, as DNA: TGTGCCAGCAGCCTGACAGGTCCTGGGGACAGTCAGTACTTC. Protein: CASSLTGPGDSQYF.

CDR3 bases: TGTGCCAGCAGTGTTCTACAGATTGTTGAGACCCAGTACTTC. Protein product: CASSVLQIVETQYF. The V and J genes are TRBV25-1 and TRBJ2-5; D call uncertain. CDR3 length: 14 residues. Germline values: CDR1 MGHDK, CDR2 SYGVNS. Trimming shortened V by 4 bases and J by 5 bases, and 14 bases separated the two germline ends.

The CDR3 sequence is CASSEDKNYGYTF. CDR3 coding DNA: TGTGCCAGCTCAGAGGACAAAAACTATGGCTACACCTTC. The chain combines TRBV18 with TRBJ1-2; D possibly corresponds to TRBD1 (5 bases). The CDR3 length is 13 residues. Germline values: CDR1 KGHSH, CDR2 LQKENI. V gave up 5 bases and J gave up 2 bases, with 9 bases separating them.

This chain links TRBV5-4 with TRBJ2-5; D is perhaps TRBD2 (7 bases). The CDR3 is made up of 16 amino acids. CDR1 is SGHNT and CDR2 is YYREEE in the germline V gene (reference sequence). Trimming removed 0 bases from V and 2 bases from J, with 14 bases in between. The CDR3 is CASSLGGGGAQETQYF. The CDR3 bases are TGTGCCAGCAGCTTGGGCGGGGGCGGGGCGCAAGAGACCCAGTACTTC.

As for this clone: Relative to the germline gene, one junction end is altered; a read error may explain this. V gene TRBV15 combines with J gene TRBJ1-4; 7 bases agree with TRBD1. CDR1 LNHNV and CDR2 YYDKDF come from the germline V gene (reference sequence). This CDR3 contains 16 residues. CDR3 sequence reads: CATSRPGQPTNEKLFF. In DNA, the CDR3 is TGTGCCACCAGCAGGCCGGGACAGCCAACGAATGAAAAACTGTTTTTT.

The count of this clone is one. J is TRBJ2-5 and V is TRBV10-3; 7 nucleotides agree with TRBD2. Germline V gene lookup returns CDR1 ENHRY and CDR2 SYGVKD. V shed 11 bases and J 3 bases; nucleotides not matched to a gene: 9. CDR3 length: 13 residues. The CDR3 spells CAASSGREETQYF. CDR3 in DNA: TGTGCCGCAAGTTCAGGGAGGGAAGAGACCCAGTACTTC.

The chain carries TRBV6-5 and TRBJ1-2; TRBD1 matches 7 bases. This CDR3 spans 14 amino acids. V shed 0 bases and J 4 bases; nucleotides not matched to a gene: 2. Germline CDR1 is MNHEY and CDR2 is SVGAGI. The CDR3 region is CASSYSGTVYGYTF. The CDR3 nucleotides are TGTGCCAGCAGTTACTCCGGGACAGTCTATGGCTACACCTTC.

The CDR3 protein is CASSHPPDSGNIQYF. The CDR3 DNA is TGCGCCAGCAGCCATCCCCCGGATTCGGGGAACATTCAGTACTTC. The genes are TRBV4-1 and TRBJ2-4; D might be TRBD2 (5 bases). Trimming removed 3 bases at V and 7 bases at J, with 16 bases between. Germline lookup yields CDR1 MGHRA and CDR2 YSYEKL. The CDR3 length is 15 residues.

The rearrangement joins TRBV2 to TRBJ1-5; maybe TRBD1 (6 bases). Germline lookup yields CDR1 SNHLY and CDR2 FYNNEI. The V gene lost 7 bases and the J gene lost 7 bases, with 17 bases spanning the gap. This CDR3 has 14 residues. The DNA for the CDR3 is TGTGCCAGCATGGACAGCCGGCCATCCCAGCCCCAGCATTTT. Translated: CASMDSRPSQPQHF.

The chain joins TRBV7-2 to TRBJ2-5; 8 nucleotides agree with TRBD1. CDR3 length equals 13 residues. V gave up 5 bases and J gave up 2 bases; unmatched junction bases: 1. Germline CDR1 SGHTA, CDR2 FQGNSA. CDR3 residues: CASSRQGQETQYF. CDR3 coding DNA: TGTGCCAGCAGCAGACAGGGGCAAGAGACCCAGTACTTC.

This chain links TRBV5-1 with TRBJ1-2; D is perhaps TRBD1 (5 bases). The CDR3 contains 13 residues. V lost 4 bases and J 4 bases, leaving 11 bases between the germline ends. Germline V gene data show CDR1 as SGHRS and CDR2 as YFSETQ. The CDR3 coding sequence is TGCGCCAGCAGCGGCGGGACGGTCTATGGCTACACCTTC. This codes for CASSGGTVYGYTF.

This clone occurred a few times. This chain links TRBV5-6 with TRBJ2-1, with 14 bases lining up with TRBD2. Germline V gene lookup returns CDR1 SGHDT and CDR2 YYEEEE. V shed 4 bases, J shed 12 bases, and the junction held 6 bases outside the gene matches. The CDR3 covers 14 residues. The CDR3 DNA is TGTGCCAGCAGCCCGGGACTAGCGGGAGTTGGGCAGTTCTTC. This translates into CASSPGLAGVGQFF.

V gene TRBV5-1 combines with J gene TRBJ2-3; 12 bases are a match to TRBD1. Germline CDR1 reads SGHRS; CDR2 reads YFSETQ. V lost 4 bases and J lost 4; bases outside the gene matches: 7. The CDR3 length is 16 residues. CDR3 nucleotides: TGCGCCAGCAGCCCGGGGACAGGGGGCTTCTCAGATACGCAGTATTTT. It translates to CASSPGTGGFSDTQYF. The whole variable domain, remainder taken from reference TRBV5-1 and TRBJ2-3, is KAGVTQTPRYLIKTRGQQVTLSCSPISGHRSVSWYQQTPGQGLQFLFEYFSETQRNKGNFPGRFSGRQFSNSRSEMNVSTLELGDSALYLCASSPGTGGFSDTQYFGPGTRLTVL.

CDR3 in amino acids: CASSFGGETQYF. The CDR3 nucleotides read TGTGCCAGCAGCTTCGGGGGAGAGACCCAGTACTTC. The chain is built from TRBV13 and TRBJ2-5; TRBD2 might be the D (6 bases). Deletions cut 3 bases from V and 4 bases from J, with 6 bases between. This CDR3 has 12 residues. Looked up from germline, CDR1 is PRHDT and CDR2 is FYEKMQ (reference sequence).

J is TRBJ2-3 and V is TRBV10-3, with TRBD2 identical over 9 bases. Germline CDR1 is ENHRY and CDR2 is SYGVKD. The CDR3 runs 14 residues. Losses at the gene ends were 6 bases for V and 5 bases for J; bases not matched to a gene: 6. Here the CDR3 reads CAIRPLAGLDTQYF. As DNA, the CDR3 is TGTGCCATCAGGCCCCTAGCGGGACTAGATACGCAGTATTTT.

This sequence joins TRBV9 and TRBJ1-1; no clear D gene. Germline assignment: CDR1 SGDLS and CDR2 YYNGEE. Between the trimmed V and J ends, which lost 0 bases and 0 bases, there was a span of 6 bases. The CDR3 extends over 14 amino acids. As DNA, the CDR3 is TGTGCCAGCAGCGTAGATGGCATGAACACTGAAGCTTTCTTT. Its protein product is CASSVDGMNTEAFF.

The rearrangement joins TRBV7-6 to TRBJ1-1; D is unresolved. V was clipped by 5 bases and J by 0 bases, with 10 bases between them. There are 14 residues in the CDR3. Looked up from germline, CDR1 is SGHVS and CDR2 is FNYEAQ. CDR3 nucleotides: TGTGCCAGCAGCCAGGTTCCCGTGAACACTGAAGCTTTCTTT. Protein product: CASSQVPVNTEAFF.

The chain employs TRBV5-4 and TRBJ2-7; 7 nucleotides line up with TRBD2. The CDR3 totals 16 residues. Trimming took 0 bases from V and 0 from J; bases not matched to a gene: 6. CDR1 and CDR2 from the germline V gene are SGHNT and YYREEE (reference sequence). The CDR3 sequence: CASSLVGGTYSYEQYF. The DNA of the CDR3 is TGTGCCAGCAGCTTGGTCGGGGGGACCTACTCCTACGAGCAGTACTTC.

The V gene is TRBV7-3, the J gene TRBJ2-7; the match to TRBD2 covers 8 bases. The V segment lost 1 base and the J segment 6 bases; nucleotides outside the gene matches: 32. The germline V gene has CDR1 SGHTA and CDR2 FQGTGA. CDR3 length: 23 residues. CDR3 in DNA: TGTGCCAGCAGCTTAAGTTATAAAAATTGGCGGGAGGCTCCACCCCCTACGCCTTTCGAGCAGTACTTC. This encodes CASSLSYKNWREAPPPTPFEQYF. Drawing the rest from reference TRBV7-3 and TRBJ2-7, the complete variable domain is GAGVSQTPSNKVTEKGKYVELRCDPISGHTALYWYRQSLGQGPEFLIYFQGTGAADDSGLPNDRFFAVRPEGSVSTLKIQRTERGDSAVYLCASSLSYKNWREAPPPTPFEQYFGPGTRLTVT.

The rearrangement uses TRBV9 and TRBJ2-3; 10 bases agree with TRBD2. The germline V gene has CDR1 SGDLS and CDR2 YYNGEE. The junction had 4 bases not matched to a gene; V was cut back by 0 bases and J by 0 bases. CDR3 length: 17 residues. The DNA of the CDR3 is TGTGCCAGCAGCGTAGAACTAGCGGGACCTAGCACAGATACGCAGTATTTT. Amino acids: CASSVELAGPSTDTQYF.

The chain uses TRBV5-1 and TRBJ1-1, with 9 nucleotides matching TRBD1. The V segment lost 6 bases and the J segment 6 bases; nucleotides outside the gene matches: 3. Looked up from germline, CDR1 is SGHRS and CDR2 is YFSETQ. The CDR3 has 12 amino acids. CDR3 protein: CASKTGGSEAFF. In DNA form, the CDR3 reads TGCGCCAGCAAAACAGGGGGCTCTGAAGCTTTCTTT.

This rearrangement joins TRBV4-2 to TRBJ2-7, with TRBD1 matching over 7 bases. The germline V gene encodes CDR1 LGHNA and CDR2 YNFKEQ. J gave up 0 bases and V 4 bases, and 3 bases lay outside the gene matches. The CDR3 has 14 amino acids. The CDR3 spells CASSLRDSSYEQYF. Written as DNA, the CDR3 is TGTGCCAGCAGCCTCCGGGACAGCTCCTACGAGCAGTACTTC.

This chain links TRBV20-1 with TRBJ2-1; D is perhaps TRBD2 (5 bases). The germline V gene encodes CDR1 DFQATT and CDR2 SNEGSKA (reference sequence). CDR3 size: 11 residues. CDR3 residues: CTASGGNEQFF. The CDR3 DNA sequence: TGCACCGCTAGTGGAGGTAATGAGCAGTTCTTC.

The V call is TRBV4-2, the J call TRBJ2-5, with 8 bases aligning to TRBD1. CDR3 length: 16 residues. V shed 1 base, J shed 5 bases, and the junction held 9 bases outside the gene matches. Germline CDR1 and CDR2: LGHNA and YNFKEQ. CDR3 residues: CASSQGRTTGEETQYF. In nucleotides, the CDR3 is TGTGCCAGCAGCCAAGGACGAACGACAGGGGAGGAGACCCAGTACTTC.

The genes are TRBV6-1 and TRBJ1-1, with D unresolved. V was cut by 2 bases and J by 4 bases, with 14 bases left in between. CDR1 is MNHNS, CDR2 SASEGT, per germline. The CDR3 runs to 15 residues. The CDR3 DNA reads TGTGCCAGCAGTGAAATTGAAGATGCGCCCACTGAAGCTTTCTTT. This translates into CASSEIEDAPTEAFF.